This T cell receptor beta chain was profiled in a study of immune cell composition in non-small cell lung cancer. The wider study: Most cases were lung adenocarcinoma or squamous cell carcinoma. Study results and limitations: Tumour TCR-beta clonality showed no significant link to smoking pack-years. Tumour-associated clones >0.5% occurred in around 35% of adenocarcinomas, under 85% of squamous. It was not proven that tumour-reactive clones equal dominant tumour-associated clones.

Comment on this clone: Its antigen is as yet unknown.

Normal lung sampling was at least 3 cm from the tumour, as distant as possible. The J segment lost 7 bases and the V segment lost 4 bases, leaving 6 bases of the junction unmatched. The CDR3 has 14 amino acids. The germline V gene encodes CDR1 MNHEY and CDR2 SMNVEV (reference sequence). Sequencing used immunoSEQ multiplex PCR; TCRdb keeps in-frame clones, though not all of them. The sample holds about 5,300 clones, approximately 90% seen once. The clonotype was recovered from a human donor with non-small cell lung cancer. Some clones in this sample may be carry-over from other donors' samples. Sequenced input: non-adjacent lung tissue. The genes are TRBV27 and TRBJ1-2, with 10 nucleotides matching TRBD1. The CDR3 DNA sequence: TGTGCCAGCAGTTCCGGACAGGGGGTTTTTGGCTACACCTTC. As protein: CASSSGQGVFGYTF.